This is a list of T cell receptor beta chains from one sample in a study of shared clonotypes between healthy human individuals. Profiling relied on immunoSEQ multiplex PCR, and the TCRdb table lists in-frame clones only, not all of them. The sample includes about 480,000 clones, approximately 79% seen only once; the top ten take under 15%. Specimen: PBMCs. The receptors originated from a woman in her thirties or forties in good health. Some clones in this sample may be carry-over from other donors' samples. Each CDR3 is given with its conserved first and last residue. D genes are given only for firm matches. Rows give clone size only sometimes, using once, few, many, or a class for an expanded clone.

J gene | V gene | clone size | D gene | CDR3 protein | CDR3 DNA
TRBJ2-5 | TRBV6-5 | . | TRBD2 | CASSYGGSRGETQYF | TGTGCCAGCAGTTACGGCGGGAGTAGGGGAGAGACCCAGTACTTC
TRBJ1-1 | TRBV18 | once | TRBD1 | CASSGQQGTGVAFF | TGTGCCAGCTCGGGACAACAGGGGACCGGGGTTGCTTTCTTT
TRBJ2-7 | TRBV28 | few | TRBD1 | CASSLAVRTGGLGSYEQYF | TGTGCCAGCAGCTTAGCGGTGAGAACAGGGGGACTGGGGTCCTACGAGCAGTACTTC
TRBJ2-7 | TRBV14 | . | . | CASSQGSGGFYEQYF | TGTGCCAGCAGCCAAGGCTCTGGCGGATTCTACGAGCAGTACTTC
TRBJ1-6 | TRBV30 | . | TRBD1 | CAWSTGQGNSPLHF | TGTGCCTGGAGTACGGGACAGGGGAATTCACCCCTCCACTTT
TRBJ2-5 | TRBV5-4 | . | . | CASSLFLGTQYF | TGTGCCAGCAGCTTGTTTTTGGGGACCCAGTACTTC
TRBJ2-3 | TRBV7-3 | . | . | CASSLTGVITDTQYF | TGTGCCAGCAGCTTAACAGGGGTCATAACAGATACGCAGTATTTT
TRBJ2-7 | TRBV4-1 | . | TRBD2 | CASSQGLTSGFSYEQYF | TGCGCCAGCAGCCAAGGGTTGACTAGCGGGTTCTCCTACGAGCAGTACTTC
TRBJ2-2 | TRBV5-1 | . | TRBD1 | CASSPVGTGRTGELFF | TGCGCCAGCAGCCCGGTTGGGACAGGGAGGACCGGGGAGCTGTTTTTT
TRBJ2-1 | TRBV7-9 | . | . | CASVRERALGEQFF | TGTGCCAGCGTCCGGGAGAGAGCTCTGGGCGAGCAGTTCTTC
TRBJ2-3 | TRBV2 | once | . | CASSLDTDTQYF | TGTGCCAGCTCCCTCGACACAGATACGCAGTATTTT
TRBJ2-4 | TRBV10-2 | . | . | CASWGRENIQYF | TGCGCCAGTTGGGGCAGGGAAAACATTCAGTACTTC
TRBJ2-3 | TRBV5-6 | . | TRBD1 | CASSFGTGRTDTQYF | TGTGCCAGCAGCTTCGGGACAGGGAGAACAGATACGCAGTATTTT
TRBJ2-7 | TRBV2 | . | TRBD1 | CASNRDRGYEQYF | TGTGCCAGCAATCGGGACAGGGGCTACGAGCAGTACTTC
TRBJ2-3 | TRBV28 | . | TRBD2 | CASSKTSGIVDTQYF | TGTGCCAGCAGTAAGACTAGCGGGATCGTAGATACGCAGTATTTT
TRBJ1-5 | TRBV28 | . | . | CASSPPRRGQPQHF | TGTGCCAGCAGTCCCCCGAGGCGCGGACAGCCCCAGCATTTT
TRBJ1-1 | TRBV7-8 | few | . | CASSRDNAEAFF | TGTGCCAGCAGTCGTGACAATGCTGAAGCTTTCTTT
TRBJ2-7 | TRBV27 | few | TRBD2 | CASSLFAGVDEQYF | TGTGCCAGCAGTTTGTTTGCGGGAGTGGACGAGCAGTACTTC
TRBJ2-1 | TRBV28 | . | . | CASSPVGLGNNEQFF | TGTGCCAGCAGTCCTGTTGGGCTCGGAAACAATGAGCAGTTCTTC
TRBJ1-3 | TRBV9 | . | . | CASSVGRLRGSGNTIYF | TGTGCCAGCAGCGTAGGGCGTTTGAGGGGTTCTGGAAACACCATATATTTT
TRBJ2-5 | TRBV7-7 | . | TRBD2 | CASSPQRGPYQETQYF | TGTGCCAGCAGCCCACAGCGGGGACCGTACCAAGAGACCCAGTACTTC
TRBJ2-7 | TRBV7-2 | . | TRBD2 | CASSWTAGGSYEQYF | TGTGCCAGCAGCTGGACAGCGGGAGGTTCCTACGAGCAGTACTTC